Here is one T cell receptor (beta chain) with its context. The sample originates from a study of blood T cell repertoires in COVID-19. Study in general: Both acute and convalescent COVID-19 samples were obtained from the United States, Italy and Spain. The analysed material was cDNA or gDNA that came from T cells, B-cell-depleted T cells, or PBMCs.

The CDR3 sequence is 14 residues long. V was pared by 1 base and J by 1 base, with 6 bases between. Germline CDR1 is MGHRA and CDR2 is YSYEKL. In the authors' workflow: Nucleated cell number was recorded as an estimate derived from reference gene primer amplification. Assay used: immunoSEQ multiplex PCR; TCRdb lists only in-frame clones, some missing. The V and J calls and clone size are taken from that table; D and trimming were inferred from the DNA. The profile shows 100,000 or so clones, more than 75% of them singletons. The rearrangement joins TRBV4-1 to TRBJ2-3; no definite D call. The sequence was obtained from a human donor in a cohort sampled during active COVID-19. Sequencing used peripheral blood. The chain's CDR3 is CASSQVQGTDTQYF. The CDR3 nucleotides are TGCGCCAGCAGCCAAGTTCAGGGCACAGATACGCAGTATTTT.